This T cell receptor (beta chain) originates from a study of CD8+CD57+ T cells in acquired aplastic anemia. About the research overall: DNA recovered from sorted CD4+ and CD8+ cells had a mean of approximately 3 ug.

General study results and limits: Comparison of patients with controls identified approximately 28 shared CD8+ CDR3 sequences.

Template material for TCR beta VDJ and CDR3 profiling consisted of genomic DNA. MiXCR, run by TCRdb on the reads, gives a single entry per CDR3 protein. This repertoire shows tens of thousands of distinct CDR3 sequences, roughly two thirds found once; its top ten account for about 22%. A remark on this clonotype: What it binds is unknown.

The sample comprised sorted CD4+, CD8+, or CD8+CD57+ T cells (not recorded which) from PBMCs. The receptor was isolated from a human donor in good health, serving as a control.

The CDR3 nucleotides read TGTGCCAGCAGTTCAGGGTCCCTGAACACTGAAGCTTTCTTT. Translating gives CASSSGSLNTEAFF. The chain employs TRBV27 and TRBJ1-1, with D possibly matching TRBD1 (5 bases). The germline V gene has CDR1 MNHEY and CDR2 SMNVEV (reference sequence). V was clipped by 4 bases and J by 0 bases, with 9 bases between them. The CDR3 spans 14 residues.